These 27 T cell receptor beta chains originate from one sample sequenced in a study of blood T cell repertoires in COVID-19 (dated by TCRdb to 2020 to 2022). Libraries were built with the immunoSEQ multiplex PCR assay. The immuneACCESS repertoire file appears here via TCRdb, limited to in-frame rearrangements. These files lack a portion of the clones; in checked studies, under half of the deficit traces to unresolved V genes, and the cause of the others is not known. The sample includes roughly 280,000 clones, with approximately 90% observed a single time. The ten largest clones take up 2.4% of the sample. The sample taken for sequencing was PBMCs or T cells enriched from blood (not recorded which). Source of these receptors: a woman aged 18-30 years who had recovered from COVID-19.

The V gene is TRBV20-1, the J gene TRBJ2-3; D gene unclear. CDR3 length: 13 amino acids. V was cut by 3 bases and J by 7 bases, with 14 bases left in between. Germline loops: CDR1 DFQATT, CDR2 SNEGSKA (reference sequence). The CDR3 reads CSASDPGSYTQYF. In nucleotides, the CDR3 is TGCAGTGCTAGTGATCCGGGTTCGTATACGCAGTATTTT.

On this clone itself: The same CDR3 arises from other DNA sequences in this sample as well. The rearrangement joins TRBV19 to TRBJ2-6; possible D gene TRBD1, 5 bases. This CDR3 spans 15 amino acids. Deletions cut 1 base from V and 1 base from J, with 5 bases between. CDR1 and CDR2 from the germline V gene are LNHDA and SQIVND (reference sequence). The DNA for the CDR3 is TGTGCCAGTAGTATAGCAGGGTCTGGGGCCAACGTCCTGACTTTC. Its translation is CASSIAGSGANVLTF.

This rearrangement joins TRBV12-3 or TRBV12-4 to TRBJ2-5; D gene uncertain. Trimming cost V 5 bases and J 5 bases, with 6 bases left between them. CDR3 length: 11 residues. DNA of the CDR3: TGTGCCAGCAGTACGCGGGAGACCCAGTACTTC. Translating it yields CASSTRETQYF.

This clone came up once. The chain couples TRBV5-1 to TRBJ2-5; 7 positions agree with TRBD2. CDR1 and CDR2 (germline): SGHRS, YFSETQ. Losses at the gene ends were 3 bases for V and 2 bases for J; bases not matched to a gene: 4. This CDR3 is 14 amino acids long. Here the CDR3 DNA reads TGCGCCAGCAGCTCACTAGCGCGGCAAGAGACCCAGTACTTC. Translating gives CASSSLARQETQYF. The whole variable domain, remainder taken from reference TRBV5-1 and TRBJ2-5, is KAGVTQTPRYLIKTRGQQVTLSCSPISGHRSVSWYQQTPGQGLQFLFEYFSETQRNKGNFPGRFSGRQFSNSRSEMNVSTLELGDSALYLCASSSLARQETQYFGPGTRLLVL.

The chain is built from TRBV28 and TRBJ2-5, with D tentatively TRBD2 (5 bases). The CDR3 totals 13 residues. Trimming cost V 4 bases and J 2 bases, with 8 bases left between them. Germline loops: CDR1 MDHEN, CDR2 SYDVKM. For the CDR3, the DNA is TGTGCCAGCAGTTACCGACTACAAGAGACCCAGTACTTC. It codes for CASSYRLQETQYF.

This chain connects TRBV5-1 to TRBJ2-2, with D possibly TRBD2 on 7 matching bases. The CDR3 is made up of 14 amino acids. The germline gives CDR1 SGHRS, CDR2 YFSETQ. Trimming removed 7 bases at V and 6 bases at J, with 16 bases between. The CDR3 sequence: CASHGGQAPGELFF. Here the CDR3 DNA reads TGCGCCAGCCACGGGGGGCAGGCCCCCGGGGAGCTGTTTTTT.

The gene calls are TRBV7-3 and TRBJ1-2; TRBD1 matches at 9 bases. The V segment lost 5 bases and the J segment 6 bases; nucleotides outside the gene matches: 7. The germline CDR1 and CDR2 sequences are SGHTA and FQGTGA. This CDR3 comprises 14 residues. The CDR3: CASSPGDRVNGYTF. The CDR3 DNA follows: TGTGCCAGCAGCCCCGGGGACAGGGTAAATGGCTACACCTTC.

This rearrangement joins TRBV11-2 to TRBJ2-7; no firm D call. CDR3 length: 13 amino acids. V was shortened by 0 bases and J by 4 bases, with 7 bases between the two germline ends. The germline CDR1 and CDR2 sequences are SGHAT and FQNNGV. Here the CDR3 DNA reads TGTGCCAGCAGCTTAGAGTTGCTATACGAGCAGTACTTC. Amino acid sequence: CASSLELLYEQYF.

CDR3 loop: CASSGARRSLYEQYF. CDR3 in DNA: TGTGCCAGCAGTGGGGCCCGCAGATCTCTCTACGAGCAGTACTTC. The gene calls are TRBV27 and TRBJ2-7; possible D gene TRBD1, 5 bases. Germline CDR1 MNHEY, CDR2 SMNVEV (reference sequence). CDR3 size: 15 residues. Trimming removed 5 bases from V and 3 bases from J, with 17 bases in between.

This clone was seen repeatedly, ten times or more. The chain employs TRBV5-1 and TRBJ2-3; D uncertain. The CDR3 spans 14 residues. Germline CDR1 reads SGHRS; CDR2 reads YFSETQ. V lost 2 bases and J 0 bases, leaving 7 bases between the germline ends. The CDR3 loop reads CASSFTSSTDTQYF. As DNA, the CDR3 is TGCGCCAGCAGCTTTACCAGTAGCACAGATACGCAGTATTTT.

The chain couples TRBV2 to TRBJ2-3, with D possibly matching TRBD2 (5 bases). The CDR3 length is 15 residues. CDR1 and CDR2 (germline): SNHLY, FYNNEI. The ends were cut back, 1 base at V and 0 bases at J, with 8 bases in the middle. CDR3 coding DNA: TGTGCCAGCAGTGAAGAACGGGGAAGCACAGATACGCAGTATTTT. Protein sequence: CASSEERGSTDTQYF.

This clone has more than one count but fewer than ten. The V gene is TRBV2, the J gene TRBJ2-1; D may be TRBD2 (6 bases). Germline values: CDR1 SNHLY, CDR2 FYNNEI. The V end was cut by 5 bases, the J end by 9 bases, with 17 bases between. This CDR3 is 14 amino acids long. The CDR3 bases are TGTGCCAGCAGTTCTAGCGACGTATCAGTTGAGCAGTTCTTC. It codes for CASSSSDVSVEQFF.

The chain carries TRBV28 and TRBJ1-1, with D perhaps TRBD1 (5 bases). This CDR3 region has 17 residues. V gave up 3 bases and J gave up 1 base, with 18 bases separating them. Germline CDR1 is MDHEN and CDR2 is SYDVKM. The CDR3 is CASSLGHTRTWNTEAFF. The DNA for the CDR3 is TGTGCCAGCAGTTTGGGGCATACCCGCACGTGGAACACTGAAGCTTTCTTT.

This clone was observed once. In DNA, the CDR3 is TGTGCCAGCAGTCGGTCAGGGGCAAAAGGCACTGAAGCTTTCTTT. Amino acids: CASSRSGAKGTEAFF. V gene TRBV6-6 combines with J gene TRBJ1-1; TRBD1 might be the D (6 bases). There are 15 residues in the CDR3. Trimming left V 5 bases short and J 4 bases short, with 17 bases between. In germline, CDR1 is MNHNY, CDR2 SVGAGI (reference sequence).

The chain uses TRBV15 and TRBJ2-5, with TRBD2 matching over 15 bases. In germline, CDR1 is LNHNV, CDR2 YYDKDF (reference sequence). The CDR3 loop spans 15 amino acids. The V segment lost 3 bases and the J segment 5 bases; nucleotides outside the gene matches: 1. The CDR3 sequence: CATSSGTSGGETQYF. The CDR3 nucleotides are TGTGCCACCAGCAGCGGGACTAGCGGGGGGGAGACCCAGTACTTC. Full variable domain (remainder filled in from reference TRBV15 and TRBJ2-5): DAMVIQNPRYQVTQFGKPVTLSCSQTLNHNVMYWYQQKSSQAPKLLFHYYDKDFNNEADTPDNFQSRRPNTSFCFLDIRSPGLGDTAMYLCATSSGTSGGETQYFGPGTRLLVL.

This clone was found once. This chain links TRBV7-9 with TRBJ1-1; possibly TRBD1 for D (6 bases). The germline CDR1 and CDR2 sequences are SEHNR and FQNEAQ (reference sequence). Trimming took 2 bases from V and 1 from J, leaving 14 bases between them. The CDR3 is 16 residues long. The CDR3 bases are TGTGCCAGCAGCTTATCATCAGGGGTGGGGAACACTGAAGCTTTCTTT. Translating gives CASSLSSGVGNTEAFF.

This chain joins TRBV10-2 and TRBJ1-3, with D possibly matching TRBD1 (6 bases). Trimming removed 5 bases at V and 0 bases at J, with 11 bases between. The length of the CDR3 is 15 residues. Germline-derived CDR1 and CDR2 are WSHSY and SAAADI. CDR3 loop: CASSMDSYSGNTIYF. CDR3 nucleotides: TGCGCCAGCAGTATGGACAGCTACTCTGGAAACACCATATATTTT.

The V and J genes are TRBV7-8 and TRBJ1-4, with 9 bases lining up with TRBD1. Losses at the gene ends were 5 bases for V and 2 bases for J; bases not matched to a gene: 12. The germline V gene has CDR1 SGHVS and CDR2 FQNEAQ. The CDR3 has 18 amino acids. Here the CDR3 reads CASSPNRGLFRTNEKLFF. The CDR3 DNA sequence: TGTGCCAGCAGCCCTAACAGGGGGCTTTTTAGGACTAATGAAAAACTGTTTTTT.

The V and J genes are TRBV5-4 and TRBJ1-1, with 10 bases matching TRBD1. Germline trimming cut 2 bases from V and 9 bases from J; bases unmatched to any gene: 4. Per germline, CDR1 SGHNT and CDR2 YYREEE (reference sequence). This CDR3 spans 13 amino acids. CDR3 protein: CASSLDRGQKAFF. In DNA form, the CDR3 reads TGTGCCAGCAGCTTAGACAGGGGGCAGAAAGCTTTCTTT.

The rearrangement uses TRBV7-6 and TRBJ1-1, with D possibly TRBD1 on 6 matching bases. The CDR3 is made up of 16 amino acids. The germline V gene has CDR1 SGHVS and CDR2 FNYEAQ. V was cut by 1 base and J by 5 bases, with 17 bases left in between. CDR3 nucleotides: TGTGCCAGCAGCTTAGGGACAGACCCCCGAGTGACTGAAGCTTTCTTT. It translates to CASSLGTDPRVTEAFF.

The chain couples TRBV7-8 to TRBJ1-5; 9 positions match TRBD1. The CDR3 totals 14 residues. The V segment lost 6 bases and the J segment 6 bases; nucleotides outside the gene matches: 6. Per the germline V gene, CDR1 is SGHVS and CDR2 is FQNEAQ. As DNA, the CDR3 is TGTGCCAGCAGGAGCGGGACAGGGCTTCAGCCCCAGCATTTT. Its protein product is CASRSGTGLQPQHF.

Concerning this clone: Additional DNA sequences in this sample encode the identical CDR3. The CDR3 reads CASSIKRNTEAFF. The CDR3 nucleotides are TGTGCCAGTAGTATTAAGAGGAACACTGAAGCTTTCTTT. V and J are TRBV19 and TRBJ1-1; D ambiguous. V was clipped by 3 bases and J by 1 base, with 6 bases between them. Germline-derived CDR1 and CDR2 are LNHDA and SQIVND (reference sequence). The CDR3 has 13 amino acids.

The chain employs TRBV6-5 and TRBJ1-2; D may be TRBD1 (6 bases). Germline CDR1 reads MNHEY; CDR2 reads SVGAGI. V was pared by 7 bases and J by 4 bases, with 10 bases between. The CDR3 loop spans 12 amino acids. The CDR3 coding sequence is TGTGCCAGCAACAGGGAACGCTATGGCTACACCTTC. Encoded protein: CASNRERYGYTF.

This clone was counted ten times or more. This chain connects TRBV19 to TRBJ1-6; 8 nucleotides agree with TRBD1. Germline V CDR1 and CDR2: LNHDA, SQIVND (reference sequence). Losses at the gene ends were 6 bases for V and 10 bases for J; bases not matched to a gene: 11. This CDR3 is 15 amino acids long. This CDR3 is CASSPLDRDYSPLHF. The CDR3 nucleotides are TGTGCCAGTAGCCCCCTGGACAGGGATTACTCACCCCTCCACTTT.

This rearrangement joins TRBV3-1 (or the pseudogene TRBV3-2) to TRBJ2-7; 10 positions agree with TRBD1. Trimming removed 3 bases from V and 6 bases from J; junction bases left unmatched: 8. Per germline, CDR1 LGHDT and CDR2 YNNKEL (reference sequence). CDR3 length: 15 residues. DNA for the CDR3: TGTGCCAGCAGCCAGGCCGCCGGGACAGGGGCCGAGCAGTACTTC. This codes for CASSQAAGTGAEQYF.

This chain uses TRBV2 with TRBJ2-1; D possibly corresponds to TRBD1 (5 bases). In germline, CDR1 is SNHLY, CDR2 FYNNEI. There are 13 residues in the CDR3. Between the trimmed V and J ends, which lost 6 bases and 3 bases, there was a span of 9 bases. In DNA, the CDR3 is TGTGCCAGCAGGTGGGGCGACTACAATGAGCAGTTCTTC. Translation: CASRWGDYNEQFF.

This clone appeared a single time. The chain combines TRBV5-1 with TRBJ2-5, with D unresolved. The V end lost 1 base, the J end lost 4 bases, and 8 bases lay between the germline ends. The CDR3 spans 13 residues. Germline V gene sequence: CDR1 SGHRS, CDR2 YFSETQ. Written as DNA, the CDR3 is TGCGCCAGCAGCTTGCTGCCGGGAGAGACCCAGTACTTC. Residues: CASSLLPGETQYF.